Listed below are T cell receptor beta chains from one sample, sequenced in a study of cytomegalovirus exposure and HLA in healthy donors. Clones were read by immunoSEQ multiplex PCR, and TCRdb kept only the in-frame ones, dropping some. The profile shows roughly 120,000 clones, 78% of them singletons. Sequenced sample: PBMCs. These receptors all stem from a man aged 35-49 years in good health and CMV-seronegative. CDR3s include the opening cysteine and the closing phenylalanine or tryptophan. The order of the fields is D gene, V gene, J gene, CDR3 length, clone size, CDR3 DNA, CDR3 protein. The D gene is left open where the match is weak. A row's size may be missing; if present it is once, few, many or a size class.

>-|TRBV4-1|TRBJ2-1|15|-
TGCGCCAGCAGTCAGGTCGGTTTAGCCTACAATGAGCAGTTCTTC
CASSQVGLAYNEQFF
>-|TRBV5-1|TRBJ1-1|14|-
TGCGCCAGCAGCTTGCAGGGGATTAACACTGAAGCTTTCTTT
CASSLQGINTEAFF
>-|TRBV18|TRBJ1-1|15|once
TGTGCCAGCTCAGAGGGACAAGTAGGAAAGACTGAAGCTTTCTTT
CASSEGQVGKTEAFF
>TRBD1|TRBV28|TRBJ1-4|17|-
TGTGCCAGCAGTCCCGGGACAGGGGACGTCGGGCCCCGAAAACTGTTTTTT
CASSPGTGDVGPRKLFF
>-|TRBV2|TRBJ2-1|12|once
TGTGCCAGCCTGGAGGGGGGGATTGAGCAGTTCTTC
CASLEGGIEQFF
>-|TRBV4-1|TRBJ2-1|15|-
TGCGCCAGCAGCCAAGGTGACGGAGGGGGCGATGAGCAGTTCTTC
CASSQGDGGGDEQFF
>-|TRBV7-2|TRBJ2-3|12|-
TGTGCCAGCAGCGTGCCCGCAGGGACGCAGTATTTT
CASSVPAGTQYF
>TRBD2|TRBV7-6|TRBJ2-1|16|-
TGTGCCAGCAGCTTAGCGGCTAGCGGGGGGACTAATGAGCAGTTCTTC
CASSLAASGGTNEQFF
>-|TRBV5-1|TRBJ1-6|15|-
TGCGCCAGCAGCTTGGACTCCAGGAATAATTCACCCCTCCACTTT
CASSLDSRNNSPLHF
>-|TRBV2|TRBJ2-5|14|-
TGTGCCAGCAGGGATAGCGAGTACCAAGAGACCCAGTACTTC
CASRDSEYQETQYF